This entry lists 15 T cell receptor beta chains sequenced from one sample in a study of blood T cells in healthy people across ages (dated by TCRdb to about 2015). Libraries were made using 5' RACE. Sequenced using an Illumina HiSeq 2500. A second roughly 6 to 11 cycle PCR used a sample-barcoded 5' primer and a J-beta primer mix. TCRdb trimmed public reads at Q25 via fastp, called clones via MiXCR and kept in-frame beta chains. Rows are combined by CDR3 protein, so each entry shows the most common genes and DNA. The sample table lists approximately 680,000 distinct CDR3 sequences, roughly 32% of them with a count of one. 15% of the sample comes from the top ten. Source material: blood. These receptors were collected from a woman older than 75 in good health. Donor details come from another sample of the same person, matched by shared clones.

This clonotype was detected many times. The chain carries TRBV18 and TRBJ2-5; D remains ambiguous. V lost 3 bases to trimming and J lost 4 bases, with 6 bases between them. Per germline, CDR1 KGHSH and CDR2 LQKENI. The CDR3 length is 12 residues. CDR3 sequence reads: CASSPVGETQYF. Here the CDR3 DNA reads TGTGCCAGCTCACCGGTCGGAGAGACCCAGTACTTC.

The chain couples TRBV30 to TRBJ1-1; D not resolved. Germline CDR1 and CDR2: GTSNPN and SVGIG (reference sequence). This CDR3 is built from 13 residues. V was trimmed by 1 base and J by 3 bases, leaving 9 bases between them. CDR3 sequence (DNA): TGTGCCTGGAGTGGATCTGGGTACACTGAAGCTTTCTTT. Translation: CAWSGSGYTEAFF.

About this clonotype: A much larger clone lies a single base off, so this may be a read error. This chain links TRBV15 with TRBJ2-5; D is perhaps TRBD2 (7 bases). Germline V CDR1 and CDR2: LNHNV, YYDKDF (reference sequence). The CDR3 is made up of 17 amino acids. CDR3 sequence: CAASRDLGLGGRETQYF. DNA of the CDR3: TGTGCCGCCAGCAGAGATCTAGGACTAGGGGGTCGCGAGACCCAGTACTTC.

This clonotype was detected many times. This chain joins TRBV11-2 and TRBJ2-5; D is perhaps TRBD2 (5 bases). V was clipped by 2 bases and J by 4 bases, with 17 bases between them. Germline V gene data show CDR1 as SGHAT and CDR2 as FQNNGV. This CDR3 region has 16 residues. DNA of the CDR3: TGTGCCAGCAGCTTAAGGCTAGCCCCATCTCCAGAGACCCAGTACTTC. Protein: CASSLRLAPSPETQYF.

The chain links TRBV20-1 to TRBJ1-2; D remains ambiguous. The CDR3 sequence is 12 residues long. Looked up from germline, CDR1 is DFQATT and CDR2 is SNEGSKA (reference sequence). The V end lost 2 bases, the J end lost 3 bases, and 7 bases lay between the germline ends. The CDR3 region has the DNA TGCAGTGCTAGAAGGCCAGACTATGGCTACACCTTC. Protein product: CSARRPDYGYTF.

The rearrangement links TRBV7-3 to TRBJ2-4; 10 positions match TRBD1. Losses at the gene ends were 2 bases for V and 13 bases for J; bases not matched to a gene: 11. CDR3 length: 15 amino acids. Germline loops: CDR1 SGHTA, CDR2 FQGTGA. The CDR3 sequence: CASSLGTGASYKQYF. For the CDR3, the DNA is TGTGCCAGCAGCTTAGGGACAGGGGCGTCCTACAAGCAGTACTTC.

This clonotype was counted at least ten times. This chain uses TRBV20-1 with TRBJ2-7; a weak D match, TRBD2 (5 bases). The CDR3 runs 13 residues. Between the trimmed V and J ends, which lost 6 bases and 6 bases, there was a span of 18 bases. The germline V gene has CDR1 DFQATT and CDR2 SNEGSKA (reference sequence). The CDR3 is CSAGPSTDFEQYF. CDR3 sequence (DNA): TGCAGTGCCGGTCCATCTACGGACTTCGAGCAGTACTTC.

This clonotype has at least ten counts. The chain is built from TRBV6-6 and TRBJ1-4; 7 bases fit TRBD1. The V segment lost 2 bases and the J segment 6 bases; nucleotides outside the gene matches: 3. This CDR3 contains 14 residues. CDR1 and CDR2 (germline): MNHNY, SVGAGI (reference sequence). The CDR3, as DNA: TGTGCCAGCAGTTACAGGGGGCGAGATGAAAAACTGTTTTTT. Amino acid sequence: CASSYRGRDEKLFF.

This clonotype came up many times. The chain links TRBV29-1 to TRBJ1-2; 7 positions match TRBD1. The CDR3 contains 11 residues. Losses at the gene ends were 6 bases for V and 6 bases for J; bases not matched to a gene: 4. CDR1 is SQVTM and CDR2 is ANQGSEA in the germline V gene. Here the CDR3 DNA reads TGCAGCGTGGAGGGGGCGGATGGCTACACCTTC. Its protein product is CSVEGADGYTF. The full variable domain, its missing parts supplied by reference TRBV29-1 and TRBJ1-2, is SAVISQKPSRDICQRGTSLTIQCQVDSQVTMMFWYRQQPGQSLTLIATANQGSEATYESGFVIDKFPISRPNLTFSTLTVSNMSPEDSSIYLCSVEGADGYTFGSGTRLTVV.

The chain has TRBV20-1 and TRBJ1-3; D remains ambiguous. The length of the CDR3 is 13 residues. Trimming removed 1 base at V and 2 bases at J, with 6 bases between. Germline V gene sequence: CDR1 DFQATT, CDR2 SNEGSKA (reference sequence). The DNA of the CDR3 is TGCAGTGCTAGAGTGGCAGCTGGAAACACCATATATTTT. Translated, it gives CSARVAAGNTIYF.

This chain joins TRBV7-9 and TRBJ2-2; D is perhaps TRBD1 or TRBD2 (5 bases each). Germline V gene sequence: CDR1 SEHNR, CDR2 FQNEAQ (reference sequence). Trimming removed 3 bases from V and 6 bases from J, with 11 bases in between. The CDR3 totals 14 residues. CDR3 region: CASSFTRGAGELFF. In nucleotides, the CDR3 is TGTGCCAGCAGCTTTACGAGGGGAGCCGGGGAGCTGTTTTTT.

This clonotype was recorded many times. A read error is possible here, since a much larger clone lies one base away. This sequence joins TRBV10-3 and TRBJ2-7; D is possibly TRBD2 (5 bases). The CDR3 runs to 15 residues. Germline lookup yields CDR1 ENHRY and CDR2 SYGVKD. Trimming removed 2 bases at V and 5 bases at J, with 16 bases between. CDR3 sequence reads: CAISEGGGLSNEQYF. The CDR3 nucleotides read TGTGCCATCAGTGAGGGAGGAGGCCTCTCAAACGAGCAGTACTTC.

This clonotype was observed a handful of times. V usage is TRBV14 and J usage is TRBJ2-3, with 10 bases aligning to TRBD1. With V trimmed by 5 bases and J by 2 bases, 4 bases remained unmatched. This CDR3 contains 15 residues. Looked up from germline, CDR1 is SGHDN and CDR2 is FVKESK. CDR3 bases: TGTGCCAGCAGCATCCGACAGGGGGCCACAGATACGCAGTATTTT. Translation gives CASSIRQGATDTQYF.

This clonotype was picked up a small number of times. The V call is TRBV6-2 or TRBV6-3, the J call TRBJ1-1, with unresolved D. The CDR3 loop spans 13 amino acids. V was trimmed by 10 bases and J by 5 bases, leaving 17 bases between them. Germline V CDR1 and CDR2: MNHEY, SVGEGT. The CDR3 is CATNDPPGTEAFF. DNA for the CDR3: TGTGCCACTAACGACCCTCCCGGAACTGAAGCTTTCTTT.

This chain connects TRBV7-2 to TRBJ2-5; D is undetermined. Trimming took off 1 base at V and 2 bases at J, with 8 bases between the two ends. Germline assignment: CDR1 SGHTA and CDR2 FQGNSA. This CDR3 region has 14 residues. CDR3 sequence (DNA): TGTGCCAGCAGCTTAGTGGCTACTCAAGAGACCCAGTACTTC. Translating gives CASSLVATQETQYF.